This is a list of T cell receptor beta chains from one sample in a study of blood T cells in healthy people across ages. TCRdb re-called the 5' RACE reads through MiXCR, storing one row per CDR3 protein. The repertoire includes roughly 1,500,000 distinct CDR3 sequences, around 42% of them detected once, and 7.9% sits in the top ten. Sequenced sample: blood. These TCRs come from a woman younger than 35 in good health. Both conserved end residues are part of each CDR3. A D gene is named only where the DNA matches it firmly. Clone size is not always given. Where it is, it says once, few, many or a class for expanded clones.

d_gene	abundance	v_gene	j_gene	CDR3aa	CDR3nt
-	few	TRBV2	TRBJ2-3	CASSELGSRTDTQYF	TGTGCCAGCAGTGAACTTGGGAGTCGGACAGATACGCAGTATTTT
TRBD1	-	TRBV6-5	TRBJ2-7	CASSYARDRGMSYEQYF	TGTGCCAGCAGTTACGCCCGGGACAGGGGTATGTCCTACGAGCAGTACTTC
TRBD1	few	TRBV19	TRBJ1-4	CASSIKRRQGNEKLFF	TGTGCCAGTAGCATCAAGCGCCGACAGGGGAATGAAAAACTGTTTTTT
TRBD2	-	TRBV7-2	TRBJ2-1	CASSCGLAGVEQFF	TGTGCCAGCAGCTGTGGACTAGCGGGAGTTGAGCAGTTCTTC
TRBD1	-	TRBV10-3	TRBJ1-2	CAISESFGTGVYGYTF	TGTGCCATCAGTGAGTCGTTCGGGACAGGGGTCTATGGCTACACCTTC
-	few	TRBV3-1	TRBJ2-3	CASSRLQLGGTDTQYF	TGTGCCAGCAGCCGCCTTCAGCTTGGGGGCACAGATACGCAGTATTTT
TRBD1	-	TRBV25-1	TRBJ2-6	CASSGQGVLTF	TGTGCCAGCAGTGGACAGGGCGTCCTGACTTTC
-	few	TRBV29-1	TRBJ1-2	CSVGGAEPYGYTF	TGCAGCGTCGGCGGGGCGGAGCCCTATGGCTACACCTTC
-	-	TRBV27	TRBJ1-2	CASRTYPGLYGYTF	TGTGCCAGCAGAACGTATCCGGGGCTCTATGGCTACACCTTC
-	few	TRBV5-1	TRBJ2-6	CASSLVGGAGANVLTF	TGCGCCAGCAGCTTGGTAGGGGGGGCTGGGGCCAACGTCCTGACTTTC
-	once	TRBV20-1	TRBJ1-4	CSASIRNEKLFF	TGCAGTGCTTCCATCCGAAATGAAAAACTGTTTTTT
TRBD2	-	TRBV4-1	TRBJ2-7	CASSQEAGGQYF	TGCGCCAGCAGCCAAGAGGCGGGAGGGCAGTACTTC
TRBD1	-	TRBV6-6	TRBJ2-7	CASTDRASYEQYF	TGTGCCAGTACGGACAGGGCATCCTACGAGCAGTACTTC
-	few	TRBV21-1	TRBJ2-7	CASSKVVPSDLLIYEQYF	TGTGCCAGCAGCAAAGTTGTACCATCCGACCTCCTCATATACGAGCAGTACTTC
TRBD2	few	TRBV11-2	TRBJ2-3	CASSLGLAGALSTDTQYF	TGTGCCAGCAGCTTAGGACTAGCGGGGGCCTTGAGCACAGATACGCAGTATTTT
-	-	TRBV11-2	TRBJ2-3	CASSPRGAHTDTQYF	TGTGCCAGCAGCCCCCGGGGGGCGCACACAGATACGCAGTATTTT
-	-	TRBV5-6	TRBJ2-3	CANSPPGPWTDTQYF	TGTGCCAACAGCCCCCCTGGGCCGTGGACAGATACGCAGTATTTT
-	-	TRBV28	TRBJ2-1	CAGSLLNEQFF	TGTGCCGGCAGTTTACTCAATGAGCAGTTCTTC
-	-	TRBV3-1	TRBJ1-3	CASRQTGRTESGNTIYF	TGTGCCAGCAGACAAACGGGAAGGACAGAATCTGGAAACACCATATATTTT
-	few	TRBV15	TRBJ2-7	CATSSPDEQYF	TGTGCCACCAGCAGTCCAGACGAGCAGTACTTC